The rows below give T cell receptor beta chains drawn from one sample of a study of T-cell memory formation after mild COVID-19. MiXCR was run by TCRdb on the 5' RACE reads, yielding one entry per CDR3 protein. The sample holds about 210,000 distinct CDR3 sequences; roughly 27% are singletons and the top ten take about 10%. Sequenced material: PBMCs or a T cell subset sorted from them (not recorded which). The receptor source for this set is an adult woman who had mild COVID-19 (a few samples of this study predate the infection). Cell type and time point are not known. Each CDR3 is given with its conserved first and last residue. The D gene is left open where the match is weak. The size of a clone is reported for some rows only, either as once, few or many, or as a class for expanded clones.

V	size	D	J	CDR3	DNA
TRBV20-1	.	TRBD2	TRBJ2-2	CSARPSSGLAGAGELFF	TGCAGTGCTAGACCCTCTTCGGGACTAGCTGGGGCCGGGGAGCTGTTTTTT
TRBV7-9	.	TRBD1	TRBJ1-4	CASSLAGTGRRNEKLFF	TGTGCCAGCAGCTTAGCCGGGACAGGACGACGTAATGAAAAACTGTTTTTT
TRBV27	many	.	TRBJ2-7	CASSQGSYEQYF	TGTGCCAGCAGTCAGGGATCCTACGAGCAGTACTTC
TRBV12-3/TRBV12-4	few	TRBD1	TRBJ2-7	CASSGQGQGAYEQYF	TGTGCCAGCAGCGGACAGGGACAGGGGGCCTACGAGCAGTACTTC
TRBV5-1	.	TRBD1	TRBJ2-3	CASSFPGTVGNTQYF	TGCGCCAGCAGCTTTCCCGGGACAGTCGGGAATACGCAGTATTTT
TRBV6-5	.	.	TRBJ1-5	CASSYSQGRGQPQHF	TGTGCCAGCAGTTACTCACAGGGAAGGGGCCAGCCCCAGCATTTT
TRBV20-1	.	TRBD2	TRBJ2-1	CSARDKAGRRNEQFF	TGCAGTGCTAGAGATAAGGCCGGGAGGAGGAATGAGCAGTTCTTC
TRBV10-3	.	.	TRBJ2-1	CAISGNNEQFF	TGTGCCATCAGTGGCAACAATGAGCAGTTCTTC
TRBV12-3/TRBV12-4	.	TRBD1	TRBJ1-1	CASSFGTGGRNTEAFF	TGTGCCAGCAGTTTTGGGACAGGGGGACGGAACACTGAAGCTTTCTTT
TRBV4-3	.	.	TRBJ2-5	CASSQGSGIGETQYF	TGCGCCAGCAGCCAAGGGTCAGGTATCGGAGAGACCCAGTACTTC
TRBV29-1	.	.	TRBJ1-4	CSVGDEKLFF	TGCAGCGTTGGGGATGAAAAACTGTTTTTT
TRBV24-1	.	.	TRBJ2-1	CATSVRTAYNEQFF	TGTGCCACCAGTGTACGGACTGCCTACAATGAGCAGTTCTTC
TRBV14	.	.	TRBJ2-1	CASSSELFTEQFF	TGTGCCAGCAGCTCAGAGTTGTTTACTGAGCAGTTCTTC
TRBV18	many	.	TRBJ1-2	CASSPRQRYGYTF	TGTGCCAGCTCACCACGGCAGCGGTATGGCTACACCTTC
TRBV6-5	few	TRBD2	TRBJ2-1	CASTRGAGRGNEQFF	TGTGCCAGCACGCGGGGAGCGGGGAGGGGCAATGAGCAGTTCTTC
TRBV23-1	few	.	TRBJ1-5	CASSQHELYSNQPQHF	TGCGCCAGCAGTCAACACGAGCTCTATAGCAATCAGCCCCAGCATTTT
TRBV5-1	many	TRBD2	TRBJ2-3	CASSLAGGTDTQYF	TGCGCCAGCAGCTTGGCGGGGGGTACAGATACGCAGTATTTT
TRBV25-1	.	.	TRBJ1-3	CASSDPGASGNTIYF	TGTGCCAGCAGTGATCCAGGTGCCTCTGGAAACACCATATATTTT
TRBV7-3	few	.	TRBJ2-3	CASSPSEGTQYF	TGTGCCAGCAGCCCTTCAGAGGGTACGCAGTATTTT
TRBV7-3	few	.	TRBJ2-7	CASSLFSSGPYEQYF	TGTGCCAGCAGCTTATTTTCGAGCGGTCCCTACGAGCAGTACTTC
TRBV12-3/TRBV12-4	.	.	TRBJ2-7	CASSIAVSSYEQYF	TGTGCCAGCAGTATAGCGGTAAGCTCCTACGAGCAGTACTTC
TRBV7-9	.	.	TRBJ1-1	CASSLDKGARTEAFF	TGTGCCAGCAGCTTAGATAAGGGAGCGCGCACTGAAGCTTTCTTT
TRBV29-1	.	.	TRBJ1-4	CSVEDGRGDEKLFF	TGCAGCGTTGAGGATGGTAGGGGGGACGAAAAACTGTTTTTT
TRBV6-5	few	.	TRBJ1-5	CASSSHRGNQPQHF	TGTGCCAGCAGTTCCCATCGCGGAAATCAGCCCCAGCATTTT
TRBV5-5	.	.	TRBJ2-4	CASSLAVDGIQYF	TGTGCCAGCAGCTTGGCTGTCGATGGCATTCAGTACTTC
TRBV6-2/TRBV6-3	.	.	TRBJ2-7	CASIGAGRYEQYF	TGTGCCAGCATTGGGGCAGGGCGTTACGAGCAGTACTTC
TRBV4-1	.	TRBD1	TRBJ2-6	CASSSPTGTGVIGANVLTF	TGCGCCAGCAGCTCTCCAACCGGGACAGGTGTGATTGGGGCCAACGTCCTGACTTTC
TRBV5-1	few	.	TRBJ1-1	CASSLGAPNTEAFF	TGCGCCAGCAGCTTGGGGGCCCCGAACACTGAAGCTTTCTTT
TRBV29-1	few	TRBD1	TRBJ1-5	CSVLTGGNQPQHF	TGCAGCGTCTTGACAGGGGGTAATCAGCCCCAGCATTTT
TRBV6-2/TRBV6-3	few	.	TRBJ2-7	CASSYSVRENSYEQYF	TGTGCCAGCAGTTACTCAGTCCGGGAGAACTCCTACGAGCAGTACTTC
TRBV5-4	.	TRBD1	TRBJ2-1	CASSGTGGRYNEQFF	TGTGCCAGCAGTGGGACAGGGGGCCGCTACAATGAGCAGTTCTTC
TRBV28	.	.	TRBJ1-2	CASSLGRGGYTF	TGTGCCAGCAGTTTGGGACGGGGCGGCTACACCTTC